These T cell receptor beta chains were read from a single sample in a study of blood T cells in healthy people across ages. MiXCR, run by TCRdb on the 5' RACE reads, gives a single entry per CDR3 protein. This table holds about 650,000 distinct CDR3 sequences, approximately 31% found once. Sequenced: blood. The receptors come from a woman of 80 years or more in good health. The CDR3 runs from the conserved cysteine through the conserved F or W. A D gene is named only where the DNA matches it firmly. The size entry is marked missing in some rows and otherwise reads once, few, many or a size class.

j_call	v_call	d_call	clone_size	cdr3_aa	cdr3_nt
TRBJ2-3	TRBV28	TRBD2	many	CASSLGGLGDNTQYF	TGTGCCAGCAGTTTAGGGGGACTAGGTGACAATACGCAGTATTTT
TRBJ1-6	TRBV6-6	-	many	CASRDTGNGKNSPLHF	TGTGCCAGCAGGGACACAGGGAACGGGAAAAATTCACCCCTCCACTTT
TRBJ2-5	TRBV7-2	TRBD1	-	CASSLDVIGIPTGNEQYF	TGTGCCAGCAGCTTAGACGTCATTGGGATACCGACAGGGAATGAGCAGTACTTC
TRBJ2-5	TRBV7-2	TRBD2	-	CASSSPRAGGPGEQYF	TGTGCCAGCAGCTCCCCTCGAGCGGGAGGGCCTGGTGAGCAGTACTTC
TRBJ2-5	TRBV20-1	TRBD2	-	CSGGASGGDLNNEQYF	TGCAGCGGCGGGGCTAGCGGGGGTGATTTGAACAATGAGCAGTACTTC
TRBJ2-5	TRBV30	-	many	CAWSRGRNQETQYF	TGTGCCTGGAGTAGGGGACGGAACCAAGAGACCCAGTACTTC
TRBJ2-1	TRBV29-1	-	many	CSVEVTGTYYNEQFF	TGCAGCGTTGAAGTTACCGGGACTTATTACAATGAGCAGTTCTTC
TRBJ1-2	TRBV7-9	TRBD1	-	CASSTYRGLDYGYTF	TGTGCCAGCAGCACATACAGGGGGCTGGACTATGGCTACACCTTC
TRBJ2-7	TRBV14	-	-	CTSSQGPPYNEQYF	TGTACCAGCAGCCAAGGGCCGCCCTACAATGAGCAGTACTTC
TRBJ2-3	TRBV12-3/TRBV12-4	TRBD2	many	CASSPGLAGATDTQYF	TGTGCCAGCAGTCCGGGACTAGCGGGGGCCACAGATACGCAGTATTTT
TRBJ2-1	TRBV5-1	-	many	CASSLVAQGYAEQFF	TGCGCCAGCAGCTTGGTGGCCCAGGGTTATGCTGAGCAGTTCTTC
TRBJ2-7	TRBV7-2	TRBD2	many	CASSRGGDSYEQYF	TGTGCCAGCAGCCGGGGGGGGGACTCCTACGAGCAGTACTTC
TRBJ2-7	TRBV9	-	many	CASSVAGESYEQYF	TGTGCCAGCAGCGTAGCGGGGGAGTCCTACGAGCAGTACTTC
TRBJ1-5	TRBV28	-	-	CASSPEGWTQHF	TGTGCCAGCAGTCCGGAAGGGTGGACCCAGCATTTT
TRBJ2-6	TRBV7-2	-	-	CASSPHTNVLTF	TGTGCCAGCAGCCCCCACACCAACGTCCTGACTTTC
TRBJ2-5	TRBV9	TRBD1	many	CASSVTPGGMVETQYF	TGTGCCAGCAGCGTAACACCAGGGGGCATGGTGGAGACCCAGTACTTC
TRBJ2-7	TRBV20-1	-	many	CSAFPRASSFEQYF	TGCAGTGCTTTCCCCCGGGCCTCCTCGTTCGAGCAGTACTTC
TRBJ1-2	TRBV4-3	-	many	CASSQEYHYGYTF	TGCGCCAGCAGCCAAGAATACCACTATGGCTACACCTTC
TRBJ2-1	TRBV7-6	TRBD2	many	CASSLEVAGGQQFF	TGTGCCAGCAGCTTAGAGGTAGCGGGGGGGCAGCAGTTCTTC
TRBJ2-7	TRBV6-1	-	many	CASSGGRQFSYEQYF	TGTGCCAGCAGTGGTGGGCGCCAATTCTCCTACGAGCAGTACTTC
TRBJ2-5	TRBV6-6	TRBD2	-	CASSRGPDTGGTQYF	TGTGCCAGCAGCCGAGGACCGGACACGGGGGGGACCCAGTACTTC
TRBJ1-2	TRBV12-3/TRBV12-4	TRBD1	many	CASSSTGAEGYTF	TGTGCCAGCAGCTCTACAGGGGCGGAAGGCTACACCTTC
TRBJ2-1	TRBV2	TRBD2	-	CASTGTSVDNEQFF	TGTGCCTCCACCGGGACTAGCGTTGACAATGAGCAGTTCTTC
TRBJ2-5	TRBV7-8	-	many	CASSLALRGPEETQYF	TGTGCCAGCAGCTTAGCGTTAAGAGGACCTGAAGAGACCCAGTACTTC
TRBJ2-7	TRBV6-5	-	many	CASSYGPGGYEQYF	TGTGCCAGCAGTTACGGACCTGGAGGTTACGAGCAGTACTTC
TRBJ1-2	TRBV18	-	-	CASSPGGSDGYTF	TGTGCCAGCTCACCGGGGGGATCGGATGGCTACACCTTC
TRBJ2-5	TRBV7-2	-	many	CASSILDSRGLNF	TGTGCCAGCAGCATTCTAGACTCCAGGGGCCTAAACTTC
TRBJ2-3	TRBV6-1	TRBD2	many	CASSPGLAGGLTDTQYF	TGTGCCAGCAGCCCCGGACTAGCGGGGGGTCTGACAGATACGCAGTATTTT
TRBJ2-3	TRBV7-2	-	many	CASSLGASPDTQYF	TGTGCCAGCAGCTTAGGTGCAAGCCCGGATACGCAGTATTTT
TRBJ2-1	TRBV20-1	-	-	CSASRGAQFHGQFF	TGCAGTGCTAGCAGGGGGGCCCAGTTTCATGGGCAGTTCTTC
TRBJ1-5	TRBV4-2	-	few	CASSQEVGEDQPQHF	TGTGCCAGCAGCCAAGAGGTGGGAGAGGATCAGCCCCAGCATTTT
TRBJ2-7	TRBV7-8	-	-	CASSYPSTRSNEQYF	TGTGCCAGCAGCTACCCGTCAACAAGGAGCAACGAGCAGTACTTC
TRBJ2-5	TRBV7-3	-	many	CASSFGGGVENQYF	TGTGCCAGCAGCTTTGGGGGTGGGGTCGAGAACCAGTACTTC
TRBJ2-7	TRBV7-2	-	few	CASSRRGGPTYEQYF	TGTGCCAGCAGCCGGAGGGGGGGGCCTACCTACGAGCAGTACTTC
TRBJ1-6	TRBV7-2	TRBD1	many	CASSFMGQGIGPLNSPLHF	TGTGCCAGCAGCTTCATGGGACAGGGGATAGGTCCACTTAATTCACCCCTCCACTTT
TRBJ1-6	TRBV30	-	many	CAWSVSSGSPLHF	TGTGCCTGGAGTGTCAGCTCCGGGTCACCCCTCCACTTT
TRBJ2-3	TRBV5-1	TRBD2	medium-sized	CASRGLAGGVADTQYF	TGCGCCAGCAGGGGACTAGCGGGGGGTGTAGCAGATACGCAGTATTTT